What follows describes a single TCR beta chain. No cognate antigen has been identified for it. No much larger clone exists at a distance of one base, and base qualities are not known. The sample comes from a study of T cell responses to AZD1222 COVID-19 vaccine (dated by TCRdb to the early 2020s). Describing the broader study: A total of around 240 trial participants underwent TCR sequencing, of whom more than 200 had received two doses of AZD1222 and 26 had received two doses of the MenACWY control vaccine. Trial participants were enrolled by age into subgroups of 18-55, 56-69 and 70-plus years, and about 150, 27 and 61 TCR-sequenced participants, respectively, were included in these subgroups.

The CDR3 regions of human TCRbeta chains were analyzed by immunosequencing. The original pipeline was this. Repertoire TCRs were matched against a reference library of SARS-CoV-2-specific TCRs generated with the MIRA antigen-specificity platform. Breadth was defined as the fraction of unique TCRs that were SARS-CoV-2-associated. Depth was defined as the fraction of total T cells that were SARS-CoV-2-associated. Using the MIRA data, each spike-specific TCR was mapped to the spike region that the TCR reacts to and placed in a CD4 or CD8 class. Log10-transformed breadth and depth values were compared by one-way ANOVA with Sidak's multiple comparisons tests. In its TCRdb copy, this immuneACCESS table keeps in-frame sequences only and misses some clones. Where compared with another copy, unresolved V genes explain less than half of these, and the others have no known cause. Clone size and the V and J calls come from that table; the DNA yielded D and trimming. The sample records around 99,000 clones, around 90% of which are singletons. The top ten constitute 6.2% of the sample.

General findings and caveats noted by the study authors: Only a handful of AZD1222 recipients were SARS-CoV-2 seropositive at baseline, limiting conclusions about previously exposed vaccinees. Participants were mostly white British, with more females than males. The authors suggested clonal diversity may have been underestimated. Because no samples from the day 14 peak response were available, repertoires could be characterized only after the peak T cell response. In the small 56-69-year group, the increase in depth fell short of significance, most likely because of low power. Vaccine-associated CD4 TCRs spanned the whole spike protein, with dominant responses in regions 160-218 and 743-854. After two AZD1222 doses, both the breadth and the depth of spike-specific TCRs were significantly higher than at day 0 and than in MenACWY recipients. Epitopes outside the regions mutated in the B.1.351 and B.1.1.7 variants were reportedly recognized by nearly half of the unique spike-specific TCRs.

This sample's time point label indicates: about 28 days (+/-7) after the second vaccine dose. Because spike-specific TCR depth and breadth did not differ between the two schedules, AZD1222 recipients who got a second dose at roughly 4 weeks were pooled with those who got a second dose at roughly 12 weeks. Samples from vaccinated people were obtained from the UK trials COV001 and COV002, which included a single-blind randomized controlled phase 2/3 trial of AZD1222 (ChAdOx1 nCoV-19) in healthy adults. Trial participant PBMC samples were collected at day 0 and day 28 after the second dose for TCRbeta chain sequencing. The V and J ends are trimmed by 4 bases and 2 bases, leaving 4 bases between them. The cysteine opens and the phenylalanine closes a CDR3 of 12 amino acids. Of all the DNA, just the CDR3 is kept, 36 bases in frame from base 1.

The sequence was obtained from an adult who received the AZD1222 COVID-19 vaccine. This chain joins TRBV12-3 or TRBV12-4 to TRBJ2-3; the D gene cannot be resolved reliably. Sequenced material: peripheral blood, taken 28 days after the second AZD1222 dose. The sequenced DNA is TGTGCCAGCAGTTCTCTCACAGATACGCAGTATTTT. It translates as CASSSLTDTQYF.